This T cell receptor (beta chain) was sequenced for a study of blood T cell repertoires in COVID-19. About the study: Material from acute and convalescent COVID-19 was sourced from the United States, Italy and Spain.

Those who participated ranged in age from roughly 18 to 90 years and resided in around 22 US areas. Cohort 3 recovered donors had two negative PCRs, clearance, or symptom resolution. In the authors' methods: Amplifying reference gene primers gave estimates of nucleated cell counts. TCRdb's copy holds only in-frame clones and misses some; the assay was immunoSEQ multiplex PCR. The V and J calls and clone size were taken over from that table, and D and trimming were inferred from the DNA. The sample lists approximately 250,000 clones; 88% were seen once. This TCR was sampled from a woman aged 25 to 39 who had recovered from COVID-19. The specimen was PBMCs or T cells enriched from blood (not recorded which).

CDR3 amino acids: CASSMNSFDGYTF. As DNA, the CDR3 is TGTGCCAGTAGTATGAACTCATTCGATGGCTACACCTTC. This chain uses TRBV19 with TRBJ1-2; D is undetermined. CDR3 length: 13 residues. Germline V CDR1 and CDR2: LNHDA, SQIVND (reference sequence). V was clipped by 3 bases and J by 6 bases, with 11 bases between them. The full variable domain, completed using reference TRBV19 and TRBJ1-2, is DGGITQSPKYLFRKEGQNVTLSCEQNLNHDAMYWYRQDPGQGLRLIYYSQIVNDFQKGDIAEGYSVSREKKESFPLTVTSAQKNPTAFYLCASSMNSFDGYTFGSGTRLTVV.